Listed here are 16 T cell receptor beta chains from one sample, sequenced in a study of OX40 agonist ivuxolimab in advanced cancers. Method: immunoSEQ multiplex PCR; TCRdb's copy keeps in-frame clones and lacks some. This table has 45,000 or so clones, roughly 82% appearing once. This specimen was CD4+ or CD8+ T cells sorted from blood, taken in a trial of the OX40 agonist ivuxolimab. Receptors were obtained from an adult with an advanced solid tumor such as melanoma, head and neck, liver or kidney cancer.

This sequence joins TRBV5-8 and TRBJ1-1, with D possibly matching TRBD1 (5 bases). There are 12 residues in the CDR3. Between the trimmed V and J ends, which lost 0 bases and 11 bases, there was a span of 11 bases. Looked up from germline, CDR1 is SGHTS and CDR2 is YDEGEE. The CDR3 reads CASSLARGDAFF. As DNA, the CDR3 is TGTGCCAGCAGCTTGGCCCGAGGGGACGCTTTCTTT.

The V call is TRBV7-2, the J call TRBJ2-7, with TRBD2 matching over 8 bases. Per germline, CDR1 SGHTA and CDR2 FQGNSA. Unmatched junction bases numbered 8, after V lost 3 bases and J lost 7 bases. The CDR3 sequence is 14 residues long. CDR3 protein: CASSLATRGGEQYF. CDR3 in DNA: TGTGCCAGCAGCTTGGCTACCCGCGGGGGGGAGCAGTACTTC. The full variable domain, its missing parts supplied by reference TRBV7-2 and TRBJ2-7, is GAGVSQSPSNKVTEKGKDVELRCDPISGHTALYWYRQSLGQGLEFLIYFQGNSAPDKSGLPSDRFSAERTGGSVSTLTIQRTQQEDSAVYLCASSLATRGGEQYFGPGTRLTVT.

This clone was counted between two and nine times. V and J are TRBV7-6 and TRBJ2-7, with TRBD1 identical over 7 bases. Germline values: CDR1 SGHVS, CDR2 FNYEAQ. With 5 bases clipped from V and 1 base from J, the junction kept 8 bases outside the gene matches. The CDR3 consists of 15 residues. The CDR3 nucleotides read TGTGCCAGCAGCCCGACAGGGTTAGGTTCCTACGAGCAGTACTTC. Translation: CASSPTGLGSYEQYF.

The gene calls are TRBV5-1 and TRBJ1-2; 10 nucleotides line up with TRBD1. Germline CDR1 is SGHRS and CDR2 is YFSETQ. CDR3 size: 15 residues. The J segment lost 0 bases and the V segment lost 6 bases, leaving 5 bases of the junction unmatched. CDR3 sequence reads: CASTKGQGSNYGYTF. The CDR3 bases are TGCGCCAGCACCAAGGGACAGGGGTCTAACTATGGCTACACCTTC.

V and J are TRBV6-6 and TRBJ1-2; tentatively, D is TRBD1 (5 bases). V was clipped by 2 bases and J by 6 bases, with 7 bases between them. The CDR3 sequence is 12 residues long. Germline values: CDR1 MNHNY, CDR2 SVGAGI (reference sequence). Here the CDR3 DNA reads TGTGCCAGCAGTTACGAGGGGAATGGCTACACCTTC. Amino acids: CASSYEGNGYTF.

This chain connects TRBV12-5 to TRBJ1-4; D possibly corresponds to TRBD1 (6 bases). CDR1 and CDR2 from the germline V gene are LGHNT and FRNRAP. The CDR3 has 17 residues. V dropped 1 base and J dropped 2 bases, with 14 bases sitting between them. For the CDR3, the DNA is TGTGCTAGTGGTTTGGACGTGACGGGGGCGACTAATGAAAAACTGTTTTTT. This translates into CASGLDVTGATNEKLFF.

The V gene is TRBV19, the J gene TRBJ2-2; 7 bases are a match to TRBD1. V dropped 7 bases and J dropped 5; count of bases not matched to a gene: 19. Germline V CDR1 and CDR2: LNHDA, SQIVND (reference sequence). This CDR3 spans 18 amino acids. CDR3 sequence reads: CASIPRGLKGALTGELFF. For the CDR3, the DNA is TGTGCCAGTATCCCAAGGGGCCTGAAGGGGGCGCTGACCGGGGAGCTGTTTTTT.

The chain combines TRBV7-2 with TRBJ2-3; D ambiguous. Germline lookup yields CDR1 SGHTA and CDR2 FQGNSA. V gave up 4 bases and J gave up 4 bases, with 12 bases separating them. This CDR3 contains 14 residues. In nucleotides, the CDR3 is TGTGCCAGCAGCTCCCTAGGGTTGCCAGATACGCAGTATTTT. Protein sequence: CASSSLGLPDTQYF.

The rearrangement uses TRBV2 and TRBJ1-2, with TRBD1 matching 7 bases. J gave up 5 bases and V 3 bases, and 9 bases lay outside the gene matches. Germline loops: CDR1 SNHLY, CDR2 FYNNEI. This CDR3 comprises 15 residues. The CDR3 loop is CASSDQIGGAYGYTF. CDR3 DNA: TGTGCCAGCAGTGATCAGATAGGGGGCGCTTATGGCTACACCTTC.

J is TRBJ2-2 and V is TRBV6-5; 13 bases are shared with TRBD2. J lost 7 bases, V lost 0 bases, and 2 bases had no gene match. Germline CDR1 reads MNHEY; CDR2 reads SVGAGI. The CDR3 sequence is 16 residues long. The CDR3 sequence is CASSYSGLAGFGELFF. CDR3 coding DNA: TGTGCCAGCAGTTACTCGGGACTAGCGGGATTCGGGGAGCTGTTTTTT.

The V call is TRBV6-5, the J call TRBJ2-5; D call uncertain. TRBJ2-7 explains the end of the DNA better; the J call may be wrong. The germline V gene encodes CDR1 MNHEY and CDR2 SVGAGI. This CDR3 has 11 residues. The CDR3 DNA sequence: TGTGCCAGCAGAAACTCCTACGAGCAGTACTTC. Translated, it gives CASRNSYEQYF.

The V and J genes are TRBV4-1 and TRBJ1-4, with no clear D. In germline, CDR1 is MGHRA, CDR2 YSYEKL. The length of the CDR3 is 13 residues. Trimming took off 0 bases at V and 14 bases at J, with 13 bases between the two ends. CDR3: CASSQEVWDNLFF. The CDR3 DNA reads as TGCGCCAGCAGCCAAGAGGTTTGGGATAACCTGTTTTTT.

V gene TRBV7-9 combines with J gene TRBJ2-7, with 7 nucleotides matching TRBD2. CDR1 is SEHNR and CDR2 is FQNEAQ in the germline V gene (reference sequence). Trimming at V came to 4 bases and at J to 5 bases, leaving 11 bases not matched to a gene. This CDR3 region has 15 residues. DNA of the CDR3: TGTGCCAGCAGCTGGAAGTCGGGACTACTTGACGAGCAGTACTTC. It specifies CASSWKSGLLDEQYF.

CDR3 nucleotide sequence: TGTGCCAGCAGCCAAGGGGTCATGACAGATACGCAGTATTTT. Protein product: CASSQGVMTDTQYF. The chain links TRBV14 to TRBJ2-3, with unresolved D. V dropped 1 base and J dropped 3 bases, with 8 bases sitting between them. Looked up from germline, CDR1 is SGHDN and CDR2 is FVKESK. This CDR3 region has 14 residues.

The chain couples TRBV11-2 to TRBJ2-1; perhaps TRBD2 as D (6 bases). This CDR3 is 15 amino acids long. CDR1 and CDR2 (germline): SGHAT, FQNNGV. Trimming removed 1 base at V and 7 bases at J, with 14 bases between. The CDR3 protein is CASSLGRGRWNEQFF. CDR3 bases: TGTGCCAGCAGCTTAGGGAGAGGGAGGTGGAATGAGCAGTTCTTC.

This chain links TRBV18 with TRBJ2-7, with D tentatively TRBD1 (6 bases). This CDR3 has 14 amino acids. Deletions cut 1 base from V and 2 bases from J, with 9 bases between. Germline V gene data show CDR1 as KGHSH and CDR2 as LQKENI. The CDR3 DNA sequence: TGTGCCAGCTCACCACAGGACAGCGCCTACGAGCAGTACTTC. Translating gives CASSPQDSAYEQYF.